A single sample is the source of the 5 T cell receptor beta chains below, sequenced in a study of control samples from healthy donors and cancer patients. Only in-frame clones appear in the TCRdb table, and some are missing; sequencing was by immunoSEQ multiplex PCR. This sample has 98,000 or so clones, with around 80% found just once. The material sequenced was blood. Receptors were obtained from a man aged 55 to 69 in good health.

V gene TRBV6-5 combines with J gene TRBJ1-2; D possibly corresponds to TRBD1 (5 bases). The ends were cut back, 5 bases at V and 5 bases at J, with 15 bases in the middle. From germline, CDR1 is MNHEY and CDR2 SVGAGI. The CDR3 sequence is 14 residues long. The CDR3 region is CASSPFGAQYGYTF. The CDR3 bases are TGTGCCAGCAGTCCATTCGGGGCGCAGTATGGCTACACCTTC.

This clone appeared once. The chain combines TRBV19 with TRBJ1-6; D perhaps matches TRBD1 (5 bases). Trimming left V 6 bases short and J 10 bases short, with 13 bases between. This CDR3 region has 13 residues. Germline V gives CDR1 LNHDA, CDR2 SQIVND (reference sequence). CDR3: CASSDGGVSPLHF. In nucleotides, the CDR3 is TGTGCCAGTAGCGATGGGGGGGTCTCACCCCTCCACTTT.

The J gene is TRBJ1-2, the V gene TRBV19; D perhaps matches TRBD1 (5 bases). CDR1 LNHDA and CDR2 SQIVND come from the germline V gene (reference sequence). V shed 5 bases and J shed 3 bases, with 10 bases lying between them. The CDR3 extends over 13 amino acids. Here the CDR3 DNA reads TGTGCCAGTAGTTCAGGGATGGACTATGGCTACACCTTC. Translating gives CASSSGMDYGYTF.

The CDR3 loop reads CASSPDRLNTEAFF. Here the CDR3 DNA reads TGTGCCAGCAGCCCCGACAGGTTGAACACTGAAGCTTTCTTT. This chain links TRBV4-2 with TRBJ1-1; the D gene is possibly TRBD1 (6 bases). V lost 4 bases to trimming and J lost 0 bases, with 9 bases between them. Germline CDR1 is LGHNA and CDR2 is YNFKEQ. The CDR3 covers 14 residues.

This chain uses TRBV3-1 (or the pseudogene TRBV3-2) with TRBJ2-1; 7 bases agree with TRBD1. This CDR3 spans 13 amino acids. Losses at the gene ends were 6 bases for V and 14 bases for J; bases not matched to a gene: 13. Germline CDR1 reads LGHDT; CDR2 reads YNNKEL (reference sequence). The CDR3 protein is CASSQQGRLGKFF. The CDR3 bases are TGTGCCAGCAGTCAACAGGGGCGGCTCGGCAAGTTCTTC.